The 13 T cell receptor beta chains below come from one sample, sequenced in a study of vaccination effects on CD4 cells after COVID-19. Their antigen targets remain unknown. The protocol was immunoSEQ multiplex PCR, while the TCRdb copy is restricted to in-frame clones and leaves out a portion. The data show 55,000 or so clones, with 70% seen just once and 15% to 20% held by the top ten. Prior to sequencing, the ViraFEST assay stimulated PBMC with viral peptide pools, which expanded the antigen-specific CD4+ T cells. A 10-day culture period preceded the isolation of CD4+ T cells. Recipients of the vaccine had no prior SARS-CoV-2 infection and negative nucleocapsid antibodies. Sequencing used CD4+ T cells from PBMCs cultured with SARS-CoV-2 spike peptides, obtained before COVID-19 vaccination. All receptors derive from a human donor who received a COVID-19 vaccine.

This chain connects TRBV23-1 to TRBJ1-2; the D gene is possibly TRBD1 (5 bases). TRBV23-1 has ORF status, its function being uncertain. This CDR3 has 13 residues. The germline V and J ends were trimmed by 6 bases and 5 bases, with 13 bases remaining between them. CDR3 region: CASRLGGVYGYTF. CDR3 sequence (DNA): TGCGCCAGCAGGCTGGGGGGGGTGTATGGCTACACCTTC.

The chain couples TRBV27 to TRBJ1-2; a weak D match, TRBD1 (5 bases). The CDR3 covers 14 residues. The V gene lost 4 bases and the J gene lost 3 bases, with 12 bases spanning the gap. In germline, CDR1 is MNHEY, CDR2 SMNVEV (reference sequence). The CDR3 here is CASSSLGAYYGYTF. The CDR3 DNA is TGTGCCAGCAGTTCCCTCGGGGCCTACTATGGCTACACCTTC.

The chain recombines TRBV2 with TRBJ2-2, with 8 bases fitting TRBD1. The CDR3 contains 14 residues. Trimming removed 7 bases from V and 4 bases from J; junction bases left unmatched: 5. Germline V lookup: CDR1 SNHLY, CDR2 FYNNEI. CDR3: CASTQGAGTGELFF. For the CDR3, the DNA is TGTGCCAGCACCCAGGGGGCGGGCACCGGGGAGCTGTTTTTT. Using reference TRBV2 and TRBJ2-2 for the parts outside the CDR3, the full variable domain is EPEVTQTPSHQVTQMGQEVILRCVPISNHLYFYWYRQILGQKVEFLVSFYNNEISEKSEIFDDQFSVERPDGSNFTLKIRSTKLEDSAMYFCASTQGAGTGELFFGEGSRLTVL.

The chain recombines TRBV12-3 or TRBV12-4 with TRBJ2-2, with D maybe TRBD2 (6 bases). The CDR3 length is 12 residues. The ends were cut back, 6 bases at V and 7 bases at J, with 9 bases in the middle. The CDR3 coding sequence is TGTGCCAGCAGAGCCGGGAGCGGGGAGCTGTTTTTT. It is translated as CASRAGSGELFF.

The chain links TRBV3-1 (or the pseudogene TRBV3-2) to TRBJ1-5, with D perhaps TRBD1 (5 bases). The CDR3 extends over 14 amino acids. Looked up from germline, CDR1 is LGHDT and CDR2 is YNNKEL (reference sequence). With 4 bases removed from V and 0 bases from J, the gap between germline ends came to 7 bases. The CDR3 region is CASSPGHSNQPQHF. The CDR3 bases are TGTGCCAGCAGCCCTGGACATAGCAATCAGCCCCAGCATTTT.

This chain uses TRBV7-2 with TRBJ2-7; 14 bases are a match to TRBD2. Germline V gene sequence: CDR1 SGHTA, CDR2 FQGNSA. V was clipped by 4 bases and J by 5 bases; unmatched bases: 4. This CDR3 is 15 amino acids long. DNA for the CDR3: TGTGCCAGCAGCTCGACTAGCGGGAGGGAACACGAGCAGTACTTC. Amino acid sequence: CASSSTSGREHEQYF.

This chain joins TRBV21-1 and TRBJ1-5; TRBD1 is the table's D call and was not checked against the DNA. TRBV21-1 corresponds to a pseudogene. The CDR3 length is 19 residues. The CDR3 DNA reads as TGTGCCAGCAGCAAAGGAGGGGGCGACAGGGGACAGAGCAATCAGCCCCAGCATTTT. Its protein is CASSKGGGDRGQSNQPQHF.

The chain combines TRBV5-5 with TRBJ1-5, with TRBD1 matching over 7 bases. The CDR3 spans 15 residues. V was clipped by 0 bases and J by 4 bases; unmatched bases: 4. Germline loops: CDR1 SGHKS, CDR2 YYEKEE (reference sequence). Here the CDR3 reads CASSLAPQGNQPQHF. CDR3 DNA sequence: TGTGCCAGCAGCTTGGCGCCACAGGGGAATCAGCCCCAGCATTTT.

CDR3 in amino acids: CASSIWSGSSYNEQFF. Here the CDR3 DNA reads TGTGCCAGTAGTATTTGGAGCGGGAGCTCCTACAATGAGCAGTTCTTC. This sequence joins TRBV19 and TRBJ2-1, with TRBD2 matching over 8 bases. This CDR3 spans 16 amino acids. Germline CDR1 reads LNHDA; CDR2 reads SQIVND (reference sequence). V shed 3 bases and J 0 bases; nucleotides not matched to a gene: 4.

The chain carries TRBV3-1 (or the pseudogene TRBV3-2) and TRBJ2-5; 8 nucleotides match TRBD2. V trimming: 3 bases; J trimming: 4 bases; junction bases outside the gene matches: 10. The CDR3 is made up of 16 amino acids. In germline, CDR1 is LGHDT, CDR2 YNNKEL (reference sequence). This CDR3 reads CASSQRNGRVLETQYF. The CDR3 DNA follows: TGTGCCAGCAGCCAGAGAAACGGGAGGGTTTTAGAGACCCAGTACTTC.

The chain employs TRBV3-1 (or the pseudogene TRBV3-2) and TRBJ2-7; 10 bases are a match to TRBD1. V lost 5 bases to trimming and J lost 2 bases; unmatched junction nucleotides: 0. The CDR3 has 13 residues. Looked up from germline, CDR1 is LGHDT and CDR2 is YNNKEL (reference sequence). DNA of the CDR3: TGTGCCAGCAGCGGGACAGGGGCCTACGAGCAGTACTTC. This codes for CASSGTGAYEQYF.

V is TRBV28 and J is TRBJ2-3; D is perhaps TRBD2 (7 bases). This CDR3 spans 16 amino acids. The germline CDR1 and CDR2 sequences are MDHEN and SYDVKM. Deletions cut 4 bases from V and 1 base from J, with 15 bases between. CDR3 DNA sequence: TGTGCCAGCAGTTACCAGGGGAGCGGGGGCACAGATACGCAGTATTTT. This translates into CASSYQGSGGTDTQYF.

The V call is TRBV29-1, the J call TRBJ2-7, with 10 nucleotides matching TRBD1. J gave up 4 bases and V 6 bases, and 6 bases lay outside the gene matches. Germline V lookup: CDR1 SQVTM, CDR2 ANQGSEA. This CDR3 is 13 amino acids long. The CDR3 spells CSVSRGQGYEQYF. The CDR3 bases are TGCAGCGTCTCACGGGGACAGGGGTACGAGCAGTACTTC.